This T cell receptor (beta chain) was identified during a study of regulatory dendritic cells for organ transplantation. The data were produced by immunoSEQ multiplex PCR, yet TCRdb's version contains in-frame clones alone and is incomplete. The table has approximately 12,000 clones, about 70% seen once. With 2 bases clipped from V and 5 bases from J, the junction kept 7 bases outside the gene matches. The V gene's germline CDR1 is KGHSH and CDR2 LQKENI. This CDR3 spans 16 amino acids. This clone was found a few times. Its specificity is unknown. Sorted subsets were CFSE-labeled and cultured approximately 5 days with allogeneic dendritic cells.

The chain is built from TRBV18 and TRBJ2-5, with 11 bases fitting TRBD2. The sequence was collected from a human donor in good health. The sample comprised naive CD4+ T cells from blood cultured with regulatory dendritic cells. Subset specified: CD45RA+ naive T cells. The CDR3 loop is CASSPGTSGLGETQYF. The CDR3 nucleotides read TGTGCCAGCTCACCAGGGACTAGCGGTTTGGGGGAGACCCAGTACTTC.